These T cell receptor beta chains were read from a single sample in a study of blood T cells in healthy people across ages. One entry per CDR3 protein results from TCRdb running MiXCR on the 5' RACE reads. The sample records over a million distinct CDR3 sequences, approximately 40% being singletons. Sequenced: blood. The receptors were sampled from a woman aged 18-29 years in good health. The CDR3 runs from the conserved cysteine through the conserved F or W. D genes are given only for firm matches. Only part of the rows carry a size: once, few, many, or a class if the clone is expanded.

j_gene | d_gene | v_gene | abundance | CDR3nt | CDR3aa
TRBJ1-2 | . | TRBV2 | . | TGTGCCAGCACAAAATCCTGGGGAGATTCTAACTATGGCTACACCTTC | CASTKSWGDSNYGYTF
TRBJ2-1 | TRBD2 | TRBV6-2/TRBV6-3 | few | TGTGCCAGCGGAACTAGCGCCCCGCCCAATGAGCAGTTCTTC | CASGTSAPPNEQFF
TRBJ2-6 | . | TRBV6-6 | . | TGTGCCTGCAGTTACCGGCAGAACTCTGGGGCCAACGTCCTGACTTTC | CACSYRQNSGANVLTF
TRBJ1-2 | . | TRBV2 | . | TGTGCCAGCAGTGAATCGGGGGCATGGGGAAGCGACTATGGCTACACCTTC | CASSESGAWGSDYGYTF
TRBJ2-1 | TRBD2 | TRBV20-1 | . | TGCAGTGCTACAACCGGGAGGTCGTCCTACAATGAGCAGTTCTTC | CSATTGRSSYNEQFF
TRBJ2-7 | . | TRBV15 | few | TGTGCCACCAGCAGAGACTATTCGAGGCAGTACTTC | CATSRDYSRQYF
TRBJ2-7 | . | TRBV18 | few | TGTGCCAGCTCACCACTTCCAGGGATGTCAGAAGGCGAGCAGTACTTC | CASSPLPGMSEGEQYF
TRBJ1-2 | . | TRBV7-9 | . | TGTGCCAGCAGCCGAAACAGGGATCGGGATGGCTACACCTTC | CASSRNRDRDGYTF
TRBJ1-1 | TRBD1 | TRBV30 | . | TGTGCCTGGGCCCCACAGGGGGTAGGAACTGAAGCTTTCTTT | CAWAPQGVGTEAFF
TRBJ2-1 | . | TRBV11-3 | . | TGTGCCAGCAGCCGTACTGGACTTGGGGATGAGCAGTTCTTC | CASSRTGLGDEQFF
TRBJ1-1 | . | TRBV3-1 | . | TGTGCCAGCACCGGGGTGGGCTCCACTGAAGCTTTCTTT | CASTGVGSTEAFF
TRBJ2-5 | TRBD2 | TRBV29-1 | few | TGCAGCGTTGAGCGCGGGGGAGTTGAGACCCAGTACTTC | CSVERGGVETQYF
TRBJ2-3 | . | TRBV2 | . | TGTGCCAGCAGTACGGACTATAGCACAGATACGCAGTATTTT | CASSTDYSTDTQYF
TRBJ1-2 | . | TRBV2 | . | TGTACCACCACCAATACAGGTCAGGGCCACTATGGCTACACCTTC | CTTTNTGQGHYGYTF
TRBJ1-1 | . | TRBV20-1 | . | TGCAGTGCTTGTGGGGTTCCAGGGGAGGGAGCTTTCTTT | CSACGVPGEGAFF
TRBJ1-1 | . | TRBV4-1 | few | TGCGCCAGCAGCCAAACCGGGGGGGTGAACACTGAAGCTTTCTTT | CASSQTGGVNTEAFF
TRBJ2-5 | . | TRBV27 | . | TGTGCCAGCAGTCCAGGGGGGGGCTGGTACCAAGAGACCCAGTACTTC | CASSPGGGWYQETQYF
TRBJ1-1 | TRBD1 | TRBV20-1 | once | TGCAGTGCTAGTAGGGACAGGGTTACCACTGAAGCTTTCTTT | CSASRDRVTTEAFF
TRBJ2-1 | TRBD2 | TRBV4-1 | . | TGCGCCAGCAGCCAAGGTACCGGGACTAGCGGGGGCGAGCAGTTCTTC | CASSQGTGTSGGEQFF
TRBJ1-1 | . | TRBV7-2 | few | TGTGCCAGCAGCCTCAGACGACACGGATCGGACACTGAAGCTTTCTTT | CASSLRRHGSDTEAFF
TRBJ1-2 | TRBD1 | TRBV20-1 | . | TGCAGTGCTAGGGAACAGGGGGCGTTAGGAGTGGACTATGGCTACACCTTC | CSAREQGALGVDYGYTF
TRBJ1-6 | . | TRBV5-1 | . | TGCGTCAGCAGCTTGGGAGCCCTCGATCCCCTCCACTTT | CVSSLGALDPLHF
TRBJ1-5 | TRBD1 | TRBV6-6 | . | TGTGCCAGCAGTTACGGCGGACAGGGTGATCAGCCCCAGCATTTT | CASSYGGQGDQPQHF
TRBJ2-3 | . | TRBV19 | few | TGTGCCAGTAGTATAGCGGCGAGGTCAGCAGATACGCAGTATTTT | CASSIAARSADTQYF
TRBJ1-1 | . | TRBV28 | . | TGTGCCAGCAGTCCGCCCCGGACGGGGAACACTGAAGCTTTCTTT | CASSPPRTGNTEAFF
TRBJ1-2 | TRBD1 | TRBV12-3/TRBV12-4 | . | TGTGCCAGCAGTCTCTTAACAGGGGGCAACGGCTACACCTTC | CASSLLTGGNGYTF
TRBJ1-1 | . | TRBV11-2 | . | TGTGCCAGCAGCCCCCTAGGTTACGCTTTCTTT | CASSPLGYAFF
TRBJ2-1 | . | TRBV20-1 | few | TGCAGTGCTCTCCTTGGACTTACAGTCATGGACGAGCAGTTCTTC | CSALLGLTVMDEQFF
TRBJ2-7 | TRBD2 | TRBV5-1 | . | TGCGCCAGCAGCTTGGGGACCGGGGGGGCTTGGAATGAGCAGTACTTC | CASSLGTGGAWNEQYF
TRBJ2-5 | . | TRBV5-5 | . | TGTGCCAGCAGCTTCAGGGGGGGCCAGTACTTC | CASSFRGGQYF
TRBJ2-1 | TRBD2 | TRBV20-1 | many | TGCAGTGCTATCGTCCTAGCGGGAGGGCCGGACAATGAGCAGTTCTTC | CSAIVLAGGPDNEQFF
TRBJ2-1 | TRBD2 | TRBV6-1 | few | TGTGCCAGCAGCCCCCTTGGGGGAGCGGGAGTAGATGAGCAGTTCTTC | CASSPLGGAGVDEQFF
TRBJ2-3 | TRBD2 | TRBV20-1 | . | TGCAGTGCAACTAGCGGGAAGGGGTCAGATACGCAGTATTTT | CSATSGKGSDTQYF
TRBJ2-7 | . | TRBV12-3/TRBV12-4 | . | TGTGCCAGCAGTTTAAGTGTGTTTCCATACGAGCAGTACTTC | CASSLSVFPYEQYF
TRBJ2-1 | . | TRBV4-1 | . | TGCGCCAGCAGCCAGGCCCGACTAGGGGAGAACAATGAGCAGTTCTTC | CASSQARLGENNEQFF
TRBJ2-1 | . | TRBV20-1 | . | TGCAGTCAAGTGGTAAACAATGAGCAGTTCTTC | CSQVVNNEQFF
TRBJ1-2 | TRBD1 | TRBV5-1 | . | TGCGCCAGCAGCCGGACAGGGGGATTAGGGGCTAACTATGGCTACACCTTC | CASSRTGGLGANYGYTF
TRBJ2-2 | . | TRBV7-2 | few | TGTGCCAGCAGCTTAGTCAGGGCGGGCACCGGGGAGCTGTTTTTT | CASSLVRAGTGELFF
TRBJ2-3 | TRBD1 | TRBV29-1 | many | TGCAGCGTTGGCCAGGGGGCTGGAGATACGCAGTATTTT | CSVGQGAGDTQYF
TRBJ2-3 | . | TRBV21-1 | . | TGTGCCAGCAGCAAAAGAGTGGGACTAGCGGGGCACACAGATACGCAGTATTTT | CASSKRVGLAGHTDTQYF
TRBJ2-7 | TRBD2 | TRBV20-1 | . | TGCAGTGCTAGAGCCCCGACTAGCGGGAGGGCCGAGCAGTACTTC | CSARAPTSGRAEQYF
TRBJ2-7 | . | TRBV7-9 | . | TGTGCCAGCAGCTCCGACGGCGGGATCACCGAGCAGTACTTC | CASSSDGGITEQYF
TRBJ2-1 | . | TRBV27 | few | TGTGCCAGCTCAAGAGAAGCAGGGTATGAGCAGTTCTTC | CASSREAGYEQFF
TRBJ2-6 | . | TRBV28 | . | TGTGCCAGCGGCGACAGGAAACTCTCTGGGGCCAACGTCCTGACTTTC | CASGDRKLSGANVLTF
TRBJ1-1 | TRBD1 | TRBV27 | few | TGTGCCAGCAGTCCCCTTGACAGGGTGAATGGTGAAGCTTTCTTT | CASSPLDRVNGEAFF
TRBJ2-5 | TRBD1 | TRBV20-1 | . | TGCAGTGCTAGAGACCGGACAGGGCAAGAGACCCAGTACTTC | CSARDRTGQETQYF
TRBJ2-5 | TRBD2 | TRBV5-1 | few | TGCGCCAGCAGCTTATACTCTAGCGGGGGGTCGGGAGAGACCCAGTACTTC | CASSLYSSGGSGETQYF
TRBJ2-3 | . | TRBV28 | . | TGTGCCAGCACCCCGCACGGGAAGATTAGCACAGATACGCAGTATTTT | CASTPHGKISTDTQYF
TRBJ2-7 | . | TRBV7-2 | . | TGTGCCAGCAGCTTAGGGACAGCCTACTACGAGCAGTACTTC | CASSLGTAYYEQYF
TRBJ2-3 | TRBD2 | TRBV9 | . | TGTGCCAGCAGCGCCTGGCGGGAGTATAGAGATACGCAGTATTTT | CASSAWREYRDTQYF
TRBJ2-2 | . | TRBV6-5 | . | TGTGCCAGCAGTTACTCGGGGCCACGAATAAACACCGGGGAGCTGTTTTTT | CASSYSGPRINTGELFF
TRBJ2-3 | . | TRBV4-2 | . | TGTGCCAGCAGCCAAGAAGTAGGCGGGGTCACAGATACGCAGTATTTT | CASSQEVGGVTDTQYF
TRBJ2-5 | . | TRBV6-2/TRBV6-3 | . | TGTGCCAGCCAGAGATCCGTCGGGACCCAGTACTTC | CASQRSVGTQYF